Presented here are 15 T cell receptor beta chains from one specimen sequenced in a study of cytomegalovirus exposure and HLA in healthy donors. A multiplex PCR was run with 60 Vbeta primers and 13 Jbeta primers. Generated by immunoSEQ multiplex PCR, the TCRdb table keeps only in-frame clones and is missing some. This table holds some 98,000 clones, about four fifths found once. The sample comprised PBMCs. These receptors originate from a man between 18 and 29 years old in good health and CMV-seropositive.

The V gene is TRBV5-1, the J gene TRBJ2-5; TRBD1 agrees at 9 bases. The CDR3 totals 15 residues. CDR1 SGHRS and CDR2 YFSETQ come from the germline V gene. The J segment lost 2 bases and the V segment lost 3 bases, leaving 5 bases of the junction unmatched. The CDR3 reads CASSYGTGPQETQYF. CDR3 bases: TGCGCCAGCAGCTACGGGACAGGGCCTCAAGAGACCCAGTACTTC.

CDR3 bases: TGCGCCAGCAGCCAAAGTCGGGGGGACTACGAGCAGTACTTC. It encodes CASSQSRGDYEQYF. The gene calls are TRBV4-1 and TRBJ2-7; 7 nucleotides line up with TRBD2. With 2 bases clipped from V and 3 bases from J, the junction kept 4 bases outside the gene matches. Germline V CDR1 and CDR2: MGHRA, YSYEKL. CDR3 length: 14 amino acids.

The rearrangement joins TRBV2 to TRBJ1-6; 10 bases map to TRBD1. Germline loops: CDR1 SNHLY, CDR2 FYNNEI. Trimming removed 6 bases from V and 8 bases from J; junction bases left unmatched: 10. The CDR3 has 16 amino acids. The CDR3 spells CASRYSTGGMDSPLHF. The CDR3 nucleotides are TGTGCCAGCAGATATTCGACAGGGGGCATGGATTCACCCCTCCACTTT.

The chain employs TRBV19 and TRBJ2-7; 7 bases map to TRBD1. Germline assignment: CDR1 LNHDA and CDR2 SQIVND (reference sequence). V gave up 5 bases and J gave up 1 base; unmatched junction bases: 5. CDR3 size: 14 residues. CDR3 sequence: CASSGTGASYEQYF. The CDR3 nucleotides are TGTGCCAGTAGTGGTACAGGGGCGTCCTACGAGCAGTACTTC. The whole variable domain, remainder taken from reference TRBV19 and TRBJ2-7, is DGGITQSPKYLFRKEGQNVTLSCEQNLNHDAMYWYRQDPGQGLRLIYYSQIVNDFQKGDIAEGYSVSREKKESFPLTVTSAQKNPTAFYLCASSGTGASYEQYFGPGTRLTVT.

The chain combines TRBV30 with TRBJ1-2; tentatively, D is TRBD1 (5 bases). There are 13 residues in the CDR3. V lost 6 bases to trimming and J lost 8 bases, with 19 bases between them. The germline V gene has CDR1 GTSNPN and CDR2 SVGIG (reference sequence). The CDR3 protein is CACLGKGNRGYTF. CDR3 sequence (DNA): TGTGCCTGCCTAGGGAAGGGGAACAGGGGCTACACCTTC.

The CDR3 nucleotides are TGTGCCAGCAGTTTAGATCCCCGCCCAGCGGGGGGGCTTAATGAGCAGTTCTTC. It encodes CASSLDPRPAGGLNEQFF. This sequence joins TRBV27 and TRBJ2-1; 10 bases agree with TRBD2. The V gene's germline CDR1 is MNHEY and CDR2 SMNVEV (reference sequence). The V segment lost 2 bases and the J segment 7 bases; nucleotides outside the gene matches: 14. The length of the CDR3 is 18 residues.

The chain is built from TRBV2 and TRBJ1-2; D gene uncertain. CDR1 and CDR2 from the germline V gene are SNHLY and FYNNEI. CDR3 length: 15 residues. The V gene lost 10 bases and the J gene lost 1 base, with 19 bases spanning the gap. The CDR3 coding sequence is TGTGCCACCGCCGGGGAAAGGTCGGTTAACTATGGCTACACCTTC. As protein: CATAGERSVNYGYTF.

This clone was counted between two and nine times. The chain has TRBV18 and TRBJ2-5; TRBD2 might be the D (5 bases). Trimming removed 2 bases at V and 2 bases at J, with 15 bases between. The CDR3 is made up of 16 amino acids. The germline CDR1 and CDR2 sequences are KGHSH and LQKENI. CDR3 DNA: TGTGCCAGCTCACCAATCTATTCGGGGAATCAAGAGACCCAGTACTTC. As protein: CASSPIYSGNQETQYF.

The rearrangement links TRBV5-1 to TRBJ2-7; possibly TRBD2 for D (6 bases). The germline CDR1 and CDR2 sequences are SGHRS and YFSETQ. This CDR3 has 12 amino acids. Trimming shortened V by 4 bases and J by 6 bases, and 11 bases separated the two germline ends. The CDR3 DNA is TGCGCCAGCAGCCCGGAGGGGTTCGAGCAGTACTTC. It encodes CASSPEGFEQYF. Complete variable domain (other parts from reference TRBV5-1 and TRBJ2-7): KAGVTQTPRYLIKTRGQQVTLSCSPISGHRSVSWYQQTPGQGLQFLFEYFSETQRNKGNFPGRFSGRQFSNSRSEMNVSTLELGDSALYLCASSPEGFEQYFGPGTRLTVT.

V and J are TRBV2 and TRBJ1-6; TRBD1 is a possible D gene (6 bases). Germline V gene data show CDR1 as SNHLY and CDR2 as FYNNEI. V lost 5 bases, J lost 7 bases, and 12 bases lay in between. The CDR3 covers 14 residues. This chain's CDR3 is CASSYVGQNSPLHF. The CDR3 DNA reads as TGTGCCAGCAGTTACGTGGGACAAAATTCACCCCTCCACTTT. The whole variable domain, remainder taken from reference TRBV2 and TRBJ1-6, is EPEVTQTPSHQVTQMGQEVILRCVPISNHLYFYWYRQILGQKVEFLVSFYNNEISEKSEIFDDQFSVERPDGSNFTLKIRSTKLEDSAMYFCASSYVGQNSPLHFGNGTRLTVT.

The CDR3 spells CASSPGQDYEQYF. The CDR3 coding sequence is TGCGCCAGCAGCCCGGGACAGGACTACGAGCAGTACTTC. The J gene is TRBJ2-7, the V gene TRBV5-1; 8 nucleotides align to TRBD1. Germline loops: CDR1 SGHRS, CDR2 YFSETQ. Germline trimming cut 4 bases from V and 3 bases from J; bases unmatched to any gene: 3. The CDR3 runs 13 residues.

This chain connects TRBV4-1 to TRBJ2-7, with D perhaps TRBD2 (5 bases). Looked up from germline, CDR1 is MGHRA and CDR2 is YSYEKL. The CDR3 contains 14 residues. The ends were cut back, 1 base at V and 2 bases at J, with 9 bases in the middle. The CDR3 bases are TGCGCCAGCAGCCAAGTGACTACGGCCTACGAGCAGTACTTC. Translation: CASSQVTTAYEQYF.

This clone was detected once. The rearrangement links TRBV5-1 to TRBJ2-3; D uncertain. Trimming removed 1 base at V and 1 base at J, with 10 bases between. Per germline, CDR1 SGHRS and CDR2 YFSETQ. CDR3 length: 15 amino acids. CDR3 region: CASSLRRLGTDTQYF. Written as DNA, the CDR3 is TGCGCCAGCAGCTTGAGGAGACTGGGCACAGATACGCAGTATTTT.

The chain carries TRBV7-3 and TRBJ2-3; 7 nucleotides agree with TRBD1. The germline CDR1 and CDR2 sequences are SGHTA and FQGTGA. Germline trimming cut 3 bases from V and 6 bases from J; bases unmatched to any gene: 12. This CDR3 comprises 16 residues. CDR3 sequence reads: CASSFYGGRGTDTQYF. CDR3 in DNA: TGTGCCAGCAGCTTTTACGGAGGCAGGGGGACGGATACGCAGTATTTT.

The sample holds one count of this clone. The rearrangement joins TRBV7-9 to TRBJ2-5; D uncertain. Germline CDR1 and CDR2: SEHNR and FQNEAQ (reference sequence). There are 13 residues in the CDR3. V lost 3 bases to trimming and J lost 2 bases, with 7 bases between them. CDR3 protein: CASSFLQQETQYF. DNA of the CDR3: TGTGCCAGCAGCTTCTTGCAGCAAGAGACCCAGTACTTC. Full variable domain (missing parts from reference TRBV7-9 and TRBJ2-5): DTGVSQNPRHKITKRGQNVTFRCDPISEHNRLYWYRQTLGQGPEFLTYFQNEAQLEKSRLLSDRFSAERPKGSFSTLEIQRTEQGDSAMYLCASSFLQQETQYFGPGTRLLVL.